The 8 T cell receptor beta chains below come from one sample, sequenced in a study of T cells expressing NK-cell markers. TCRdb reprocessed the 5' RACE reads and reports one entry per CDR3 protein, with no DNA. The listing contains 350,000 to 400,000 distinct CDR3 sequences. The sample comprised blood T cells: a sorted CD56 or NKG2C T cell subset, CD4+ or CD8+ T cells, or bulk PBMC T cells (not recorded which). The receptors were sampled from a woman in her fifties or sixties in good health.

V usage is TRBV7-8 and J usage is TRBJ2-5; checking the TCRdb D call of TRBD1 is not possible without DNA. The CDR3 runs 13 residues. Germline CDR1 and CDR2: SGHVS and FQNEAQ. This chain's CDR3 is CASKNRAKETQYF.

This chain joins TRBV5-1 and TRBJ2-4; TCRdb's assignment of TRBD2 cannot be checked, as there is no DNA. Germline assignment: CDR1 SGHRS and CDR2 YFSETQ. This CDR3 is 15 amino acids long. CDR3 protein: CASSLETGGQNIQYF. Drawing the rest from reference TRBV5-1 and TRBJ2-4, the complete variable domain is KAGVTQTPRYLIKTRGQQVTLSCSPISGHRSVSWYQQTPGQGLQFLFEYFSETQRNKGNFPGRFSGRQFSNSRSEMNVSTLELGDSALYLCASSLETGGQNIQYFGAGTRLSVL.

The gene calls are TRBV10-2 and TRBJ2-3; there is no DNA to check the TCRdb D call of TRBD2. The CDR3 sequence is 16 residues long. Germline CDR1 is WSHSY and CDR2 is SAAADI. The CDR3: CASSESVLAGPDTQYF.

The J gene is TRBJ1-5, the V gene TRBV11-2; the TCRdb D gene call, TRBD1, has no DNA to confirm it. This CDR3 has 15 residues. CDR1 and CDR2 from the germline V gene are SGHAT and FQNNGV. CDR3 amino acids: CASSLDRTPSQPQHF.

V gene TRBV5-1 combines with J gene TRBJ2-1; TCRdb indicates TRBD2, and absent DNA this call remains unverified. Germline CDR1 is SGHRS and CDR2 is YFSETQ. The CDR3 has 19 residues. The CDR3 is CASSLISLAGASITHEQFF.

This chain joins TRBV12-3 or TRBV12-4 and TRBJ1-1. The CDR3 runs to 13 residues. CDR3 residues: CASSRDQNTEAFF.

V usage is TRBV14 and J usage is TRBJ2-3; TCRdb picks TRBD1, but there is no DNA to check that call. The germline CDR1 and CDR2 sequences are SGHDN and FVKESK. The CDR3 runs to 15 residues. The CDR3 protein is CASSRNTGFTDTQYF.

The chain joins TRBV24-1 to TRBJ1-2. Germline V gives CDR1 KGHDR, CDR2 SFDVKD. The CDR3 totals 12 residues. CDR3 in amino acids: CATSAGTDGYTF.